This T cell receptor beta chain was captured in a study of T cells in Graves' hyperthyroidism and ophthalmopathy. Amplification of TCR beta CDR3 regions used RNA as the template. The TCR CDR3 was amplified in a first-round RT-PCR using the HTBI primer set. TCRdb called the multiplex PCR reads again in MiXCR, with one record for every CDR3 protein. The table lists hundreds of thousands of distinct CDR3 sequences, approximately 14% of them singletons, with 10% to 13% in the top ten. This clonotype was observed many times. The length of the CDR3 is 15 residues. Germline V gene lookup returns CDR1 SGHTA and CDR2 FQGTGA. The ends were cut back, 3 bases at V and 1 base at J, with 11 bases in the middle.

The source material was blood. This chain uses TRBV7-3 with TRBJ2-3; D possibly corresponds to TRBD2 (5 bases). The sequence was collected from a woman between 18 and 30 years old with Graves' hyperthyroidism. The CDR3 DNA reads TGTGCCAGCAGCTTGAGGGTCACGGGCACAGATACGCAGTATTTT. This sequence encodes CASSLRVTGTDTQYF.